This T cell receptor beta chain originates from a study of shared clonotypes between healthy human individuals. Study-wide results and limits: Four donors showed sharing of approximately 5% of naive CD4 clonotypes.

Libraries were prepared by immunoSEQ multiplex PCR; TCRdb keeps only in-frame clonotypes and omits some of them. Among a few million clones listed, roughly 95% were seen once. The CDR3 consists of 15 residues. Germline V lookup: CDR1 LGHNA, CDR2 YNFKEQ. The V and J ends lost 0 bases and 8 bases respectively, with 14 bases between them. Points on this clone: Its target is not known.

Sequencing input: naive CD4+ T cells sorted from blood. Sample subset: CD45RA+ positively selected. V usage is TRBV4-2 and J usage is TRBJ1-5; tentative D call: TRBD1 (5 bases). The source is a man aged 18-30 years in good health. The CDR3 spells CASSQDWAGKEPQHF. The CDR3 nucleotides read TGTGCCAGCAGCCAAGATTGGGCAGGGAAGGAGCCCCAGCATTTT.